The 5 T cell receptor beta chains presented below share a single source sample, sequenced in a study of TIL therapy for anti-PD-1-resistant metastatic lung cancer. Regarding time point: pre-treatment sample, taken before nivolumab and TIL therapy. The immunoSEQ assay was v3. Sequenced by immunoSEQ multiplex PCR; TCRdb stores in-frame clones only, minus some. The sample contains 50,000 or so clones, around three quarters of which appear only once. This material consisted of blood, taken at baseline. The receptors shown here come from a woman aged 30 to 85 with non-small cell lung cancer.

The chain is built from TRBV9 and TRBJ1-1; tentative D call: TRBD1 (6 bases). The CDR3 is made up of 14 amino acids. Germline CDR1 reads SGDLS; CDR2 reads YYNGEE. Trimming pared 0 bases from V and 10 bases from J, leaving 16 bases between. Here the CDR3 DNA reads TGTGCCAGCAGCGTAGGGGAAAGGGGGGTGGGAGCTTTCTTT. Its protein is CASSVGERGVGAFF.

This clone was seen just once. The rearrangement links TRBV5-1 to TRBJ2-3; 12 nucleotides align to TRBD2. V gave up 4 bases and J gave up 1 base; unmatched junction bases: 13. The CDR3 sequence is 19 residues long. The germline V gene encodes CDR1 SGHRS and CDR2 YFSETQ. The CDR3 loop reads CASSLGLAGLWGGTDTQYF. DNA for the CDR3: TGCGCCAGCAGCCTCGGACTAGCGGGGCTTTGGGGTGGCACAGATACGCAGTATTTT.

V is TRBV10-2 and J is TRBJ2-1; D not resolved. The germline V and J ends were trimmed by 5 bases and 3 bases, with 8 bases remaining between them. Germline CDR1 WSHSY, CDR2 SAAADI. This CDR3 spans 13 amino acids. DNA for the CDR3: TGCGCCAGCAGTTCAGAGATCTACAATGAGCAGTTCTTC. This translates into CASSSEIYNEQFF.

The chain employs TRBV9 and TRBJ2-7, with unresolved D. The ends were cut back, 0 bases at V and 3 bases at J, with 7 bases in the middle. Germline CDR1 reads SGDLS; CDR2 reads YYNGEE. CDR3 size: 13 residues. The CDR3 spells CASSVGQLYEQYF. CDR3 coding DNA: TGTGCCAGCAGCGTAGGGCAGCTCTACGAGCAGTACTTC.

CDR3: CASSSPNQPQHF. CDR3 DNA: TGTGCCAGCAGCTCACCAAATCAGCCCCAGCATTTT. The chain combines TRBV7-2 with TRBJ1-5; no clear D. The CDR3 sequence is 12 residues long. Trimming removed 4 bases from V and 4 bases from J, with 5 bases in between. Looked up from germline, CDR1 is SGHTA and CDR2 is FQGNSA.